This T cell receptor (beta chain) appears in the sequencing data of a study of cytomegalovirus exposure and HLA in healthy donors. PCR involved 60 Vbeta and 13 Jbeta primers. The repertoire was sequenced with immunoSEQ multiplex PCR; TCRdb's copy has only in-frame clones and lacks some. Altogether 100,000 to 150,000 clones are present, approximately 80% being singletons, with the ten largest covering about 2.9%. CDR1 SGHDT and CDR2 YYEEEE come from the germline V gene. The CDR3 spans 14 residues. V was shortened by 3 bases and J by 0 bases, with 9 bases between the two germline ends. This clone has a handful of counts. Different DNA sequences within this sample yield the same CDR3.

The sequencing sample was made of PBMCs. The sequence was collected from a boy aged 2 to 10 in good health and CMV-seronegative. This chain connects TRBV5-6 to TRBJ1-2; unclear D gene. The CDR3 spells CASSYGTANYGYTF. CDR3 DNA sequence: TGTGCCAGCAGCTACGGAACAGCTAACTATGGCTACACCTTC.